This T cell receptor beta chain was sequenced during a study of blood T cell repertoires in COVID-19. Study information: Samples came from the United States, Italy and Spain, spanning acute and convalescent COVID-19.

Assay: immunoSEQ multiplex PCR; the TCRdb copy retains only in-frame clones and omits some. Among 380,000 or so clones listed, around 90% were seen once. Trimming cost V 5 bases and J 0 bases, with 10 bases left between them. Germline loops: CDR1 SGHTA, CDR2 FQGTGA. The CDR3 spans 14 residues. V gene TRBV7-3 combines with J gene TRBJ1-1; D remains unclear. The sequence was collected from a man aged 35 to 55 with acute or convalescent COVID-19. Sequencing used peripheral blood. The CDR3 DNA reads TGTGCCAGCAGCCTCCCGTGGCTGAACACTGAAGCTTTCTTT. Protein: CASSLPWLNTEAFF.